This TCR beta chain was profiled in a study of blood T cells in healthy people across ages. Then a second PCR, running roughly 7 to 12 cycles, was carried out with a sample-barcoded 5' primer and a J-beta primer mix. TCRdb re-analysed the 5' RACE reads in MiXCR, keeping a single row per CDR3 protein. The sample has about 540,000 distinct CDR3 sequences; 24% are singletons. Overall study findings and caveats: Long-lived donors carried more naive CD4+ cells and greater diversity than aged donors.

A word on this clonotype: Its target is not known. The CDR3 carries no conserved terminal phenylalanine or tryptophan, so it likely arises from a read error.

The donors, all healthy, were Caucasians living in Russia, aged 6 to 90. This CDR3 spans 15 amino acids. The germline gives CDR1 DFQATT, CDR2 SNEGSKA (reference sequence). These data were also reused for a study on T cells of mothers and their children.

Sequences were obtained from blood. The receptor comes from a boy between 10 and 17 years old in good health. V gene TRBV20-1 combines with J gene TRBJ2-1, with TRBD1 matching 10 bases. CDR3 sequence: CSTRVGTGDVDEQFL. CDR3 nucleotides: TGCAGTACTAGAGTTGGGACAGGGGATGTGGATGAGCAGTTCCTC.